These T cell receptor beta chains were read from a single sample in a study of blood T cells in healthy people across ages. TCRdb redid the calling of the 5' RACE reads with MiXCR, one entry per CDR3 protein. The sample yields some 1,800,000 distinct CDR3 sequences, around 40% seen once. Sequenced input: blood. The receptors derive from a human donor in good health. The CDR3 runs from the conserved cysteine through the conserved F or W. The D gene is left open where the match is weak. Size is omitted from some rows. Given values are once, few, many or a class for expanded clones.

size | D | J | V | DNA | CDR3
many | TRBD1 | TRBJ1-5 | TRBV11-2 | TGTGCCAGCAGTAGACAGGGGGCAAATCAGCCCCAGCATTTT | CASSRQGANQPQHF
NA | NA | TRBJ2-7 | TRBV7-9 | TGTGCCAGCGAGACTGGCTACGAGCAGTACTTC | CASETGYEQYF
NA | NA | TRBJ2-1 | TRBV7-2 | TGTGCCAGCAGCTTAGTCGAGCTAAGCTCCTACGATGAGCAGTTCTTC | CASSLVELSSYDEQFF
few | NA | TRBJ1-6 | TRBV7-3 | TGTGCCAGCAGCTTGGAAAGGCATTCACCCCTCCACTTT | CASSLERHSPLHF
few | TRBD1 | TRBJ1-2 | TRBV7-2 | TGTGCCAGCAGCTTAAGGACAGGGGCCACCTATGGCTACACCTTC | CASSLRTGATYGYTF
NA | NA | TRBJ1-4 | TRBV7-8 | TGTGCCAGCAGCTTATTGTGGGGAATGAGTGAAAAACTGTTTTTT | CASSLLWGMSEKLFF
few | NA | TRBJ1-2 | TRBV7-2 | TGTGCCAGCAGCCTCGATTTTGGCTACACCTTC | CASSLDFGYTF
few | TRBD1 | TRBJ1-5 | TRBV6-1 | TGTGCCAGCAAACAGGACAGGGGGGAAAATCAGCCCCAGCATTTT | CASKQDRGENQPQHF
few | NA | TRBJ2-5 | TRBV2 | TGTGCCAGCAGTGAATTCACAGGCCAAGAGACCCAGTACTTC | CASSEFTGQETQYF
NA | TRBD1 | TRBJ1-6 | TRBV28 | TGTGCCAGCAGTTACCTGGACAGGGAGAATTCACCCCTCCACTTT | CASSYLDRENSPLHF
NA | TRBD2 | TRBJ2-1 | TRBV12-3/TRBV12-4 | TGTGCCAGCAGTTTGGCAGGGAGGGTAGCGGGGGGACGGATCTACAATGAGCAGTTCTTC | CASSLAGRVAGGRIYNEQFF
few | NA | TRBJ2-3 | TRBV14 | TGTGCCAGCAGCCTCGGGGGACAGAGGTGGACAGATACGCAGTATTTT | CASSLGGQRWTDTQYF
few | NA | TRBJ1-2 | TRBV4-1 | TGCGCCAGCAGCCGTCAGGGTGACGGCTATGGCTACACCTTC | CASSRQGDGYGYTF
NA | NA | TRBJ1-1 | TRBV20-1 | TGCAGTGCTAGAGATCTAATGAACACTGAAGCTTTCTTT | CSARDLMNTEAFF
once | TRBD2 | TRBJ2-7 | TRBV7-2 | TGTGCCAGCAGCTTATCAGCGGGGTTTTACGAGCAGTACTTC | CASSLSAGFYEQYF
NA | NA | TRBJ1-1 | TRBV20-1 | TGCAGTGCCACTAAGGCGGGGAATGAAGCTTTCTTT | CSATKAGNEAFF
NA | NA | TRBJ2-3 | TRBV7-9 | TGTGCCAGCAGCCCCGGGTTAACCAGCACAGATACGCAGTATTTT | CASSPGLTSTDTQYF
few | NA | TRBJ2-3 | TRBV29-1 | TGCAGCGTTGGAGGCAGGGTTTCAGATACGCAGTATTTT | CSVGGRVSDTQYF
NA | NA | TRBJ1-6 | TRBV19 | TGTGCCAGTAGTCCCGCGGCAGACTATAATTCACCCCTCCACTTT | CASSPAADYNSPLHF
NA | NA | TRBJ1-5 | TRBV6-6 | TGTGCCAGCACCGGGGTCGAGGATCAGCCCCAGCATTTT | CASTGVEDQPQHF
NA | NA | TRBJ1-6 | TRBV7-3 | TGTGCCAGCAGCTTTACTGCGAATAATTCACCCCTCCACTTT | CASSFTANNSPLHF
few | TRBD1 | TRBJ1-2 | TRBV7-2 | TGTGCCAGCAGCCCCCGGGACAGCGGTCCCCTTAACTATGGCTACACCTTC | CASSPRDSGPLNYGYTF
NA | TRBD2 | TRBJ2-7 | TRBV29-1 | TGCAGCGTAAAAGCGGGGGGGCCCTACGAGCAGTACTTC | CSVKAGGPYEQYF
NA | NA | TRBJ1-5 | TRBV15 | TGTGCCACCAGCAGAGAATATCAGCCCCAGCATTTT | CATSREYQPQHF
NA | TRBD1 | TRBJ1-2 | TRBV4-3 | TGCGCCAGCAGCTCAAGACAGGGTCAGGACTATGGCTACACCTTC | CASSSRQGQDYGYTF
NA | NA | TRBJ2-6 | TRBV20-1 | TGCAGTGCGGGAGACAGGCGCTCGGGGGCCAACGTCCTGACTTTC | CSAGDRRSGANVLTF
NA | TRBD1 | TRBJ1-5 | TRBV7-9 | TGTGCCAGCAGCTCACAACCGGGACAGGGGGCGCCGAATCGCAATCAGCCCCAGCATTTT | CASSSQPGQGAPNRNQPQHF